Sequencing of this T cell receptor (beta chain) was carried out in a study of beta chain features in type 1 diabetes. Looking at the study overall: Nearly 110,000,000 sorted cells were examined across all samples.

Remarks on this clone: Its antigen is undetermined.

Study conclusions and caveats: Type 1 diabetes patients showed a moderate but significant shortening of TCRB CDR3s in all four CD4+ subsets.

Every isolated RNA sample was fully reverse transcribed, so sequencing captured expressed TCRB transcripts. Measured with immunoSEQ multiplex PCR; TCRdb has only the in-frame clones, and not every one. The repertoire holds about 26,000 clones, almost 50% seen once, with 0.3% in the top ten. CD4+ cells of the naive, central memory, regulatory and stem cell-like memory types were sorted via CD45RO/CCR7/CD25/CD127/CD95/CD27. Sequenced material: stem cell memory CD4+ T cells from blood. The source is a young man with type 1 diabetes.

The CDR3 region has the DNA TGTGCCAGCTCAGACGGACTAGCGGGAGGGCCAGATACGCAGTATTTT. It encodes CASSDGLAGGPDTQYF. This chain uses TRBV18 with TRBJ2-3, with TRBD2 matching over 15 bases. With 5 bases clipped from V and 4 bases from J, the junction kept 4 bases outside the gene matches. From germline, CDR1 is KGHSH and CDR2 LQKENI. The length of the CDR3 is 16 residues.